The 30 T cell receptor beta chains below all came from one sample that was sequenced in a study of T cells in Graves' hyperthyroidism and ophthalmopathy. Amplified TCR beta CDR3 regions derived from RNA transcripts. HTBI primers were used for first-round RT-PCR of the TCR CDR3. TCRdb re-derived calls from the multiplex PCR reads in MiXCR, one entry per CDR3 protein. Of 660,000 or so distinct CDR3 sequences in the sample, just under 45% are singletons; the top ten hold roughly 7.2%. Sequenced input: peripheral blood or thyroid tissue (not recorded which). These receptors all come from an adult man with Graves' disease, either hyperthyroidism or ophthalmopathy (not recorded which).

The gene calls are TRBV29-1 and TRBJ1-1; weak D call: TRBD1 (6 bases). This CDR3 is built from 12 residues. Germline V lookup: CDR1 SQVTM, CDR2 ANQGSEA. V shed 7 bases and J shed 5 bases, with 14 bases lying between them. CDR3 region: CSAYTGRTEAFF. In DNA form, the CDR3 reads TGCAGCGCATATACAGGGAGGACTGAAGCTTTCTTT.

This clonotype was recorded at least ten times. V is TRBV25-1 and J is TRBJ2-6; the D is unclear. Germline assignment: CDR1 MGHDK and CDR2 SYGVNS. The V end lost 3 bases, the J end lost 2 bases, and 14 bases lay between the germline ends. CDR3 length: 17 residues. The chain's CDR3 is CASSEAPPGAGANVLTF. Written as DNA, the CDR3 is TGTGCCAGCAGTGAGGCCCCGCCGGGCGCTGGGGCCAACGTCCTGACTTTC.

This clonotype was observed at least ten times. The germline gene is not matched at one end of the junction; a read error may be the cause. V usage is TRBV5-1 and J usage is TRBJ1-5; a possible D gene is TRBD1 (5 bases). Germline V gene data show CDR1 as SGHRS and CDR2 as YFSETQ. There are 15 residues in the CDR3. The CDR3 DNA reads as TGTGCCAGCAGCTTAGCGGGGGATAGCAATCAGCCCCAGCATTTT. This gives the protein CASSLAGDSNQPQHF. The full variable domain, completed using reference TRBV5-1 and TRBJ1-5, is KAGVTQTPRYLIKTRGQQVTLSCSPISGHRSVSWYQQTPGQGLQFLFEYFSETQRNKGNFPGRFSGRQFSNSRSEMNVSTLELGDSALYLCASSLAGDSNQPQHFGDGTRLSIL.

V usage is TRBV3-1 and J usage is TRBJ2-7; D call uncertain. This CDR3 has 12 residues. In germline, CDR1 is LGHDT, CDR2 YNNKEL (reference sequence). V was cut by 2 bases and J by 4 bases, with 6 bases left in between. The CDR3 is CASSQNTYEQYF. The CDR3 DNA is TGTGCCAGCAGCCAAAACACTTACGAGCAGTACTTC.

The V call is TRBV25-1, the J call TRBJ1-1; D is unclear. The CDR3 is made up of 16 amino acids. Germline values: CDR1 MGHDK, CDR2 SYGVNS. The germline V and J ends were trimmed by 4 bases and 4 bases, with 19 bases remaining between them. CDR3 region: CASSGSSGVPATEAFF. Here the CDR3 DNA reads TGTGCCAGCAGTGGCTCCTCTGGGGTACCGGCCACTGAAGCTTTCTTT.

V gene TRBV2 combines with J gene TRBJ1-5; 8 positions match TRBD1. V shed 3 bases and J 2 bases; nucleotides not matched to a gene: 3. Germline CDR1 and CDR2: SNHLY and FYNNEI. The CDR3 is 15 residues long. The CDR3 region has the DNA TGTGCCAGCAGTGAGCTGACAGGGGGCAATCAGCCCCAGCATTTT. It translates to CASSELTGGNQPQHF.

Of note for this clonotype: A read error may explain this, as a much larger clone is one base away. V gene TRBV6-1 combines with J gene TRBJ1-3; the match to TRBD1 covers 7 bases. Germline V gene lookup returns CDR1 MNHNS and CDR2 SASEGT. CDR3 size: 15 residues. The CDR3 spells CAISEAGGEGNTIYF. Here the CDR3 DNA reads TGTGCCATCAGTGAAGCAGGGGGGGAAGGAAACACCATATATTTT.

This chain joins TRBV25-1 and TRBJ1-1, with D tentatively TRBD1 (5 bases). Trimming removed 5 bases from V and 13 bases from J, with 26 bases in between. This CDR3 region has 15 residues. Germline CDR1 is MGHDK and CDR2 is SYGVNS. The CDR3 nucleotides are TGTGCCAGCAGTTTAGGATCGGGGGAGGCGCGACACGGTTTCTTT. It yields the protein CASSLGSGEARHGFF. Combining the CDR3 with reference TRBV25-1 and TRBJ1-1 gives the whole variable domain EADIYQTPRYLVIGTGKKITLECSQTMGHDKMYWYQQDPGMELHLIHYSYGVNSTEKGDLSSESTVSRIRTEHFPLTLESARPSHTSQYLCASSLGSGEARHGFFGQGTRLTVV.

This clonotype was seen a few times. CDR3 residues: CSATQGRNQPQHF. In DNA, the CDR3 is TGCAGTGCTACGCAGGGTCGCAATCAGCCCCAGCATTTT. The genes are TRBV20-1 and TRBJ1-5; perhaps TRBD1 as D (5 bases). Germline V gene lookup returns CDR1 DFQATT and CDR2 SNEGSKA (reference sequence). The ends were cut back, 4 bases at V and 2 bases at J, with 9 bases in the middle. The CDR3 runs to 13 residues.

The CDR3 nucleotides read TGCAGTGTCGAAAATTTCTATGGCTACACCTTC. It is translated as CSVENFYGYTF. The rearrangement uses TRBV20-1 and TRBJ1-2, with unresolved D. The germline CDR1 and CDR2 sequences are DFQATT and SNEGSKA (reference sequence). This CDR3 is built from 11 residues. The ends were cut back, 7 bases at V and 4 bases at J, with 10 bases in the middle.

This chain uses TRBV24-1 with TRBJ2-1, with no clear D. The CDR3 contains 13 residues. Per the germline V gene, CDR1 is KGHDR and CDR2 is SFDVKD. V lost 3 bases, J lost 10 bases, and 12 bases lay in between. Written as DNA, the CDR3 is TGTGCCACCAGTGATGGCGCACAGTTCGAGCAGTTCTTC. It is translated as CATSDGAQFEQFF.

This clonotype came up a few times. The chain links TRBV6-1 to TRBJ1-5; D is perhaps TRBD1 (6 bases). Germline V gene lookup returns CDR1 MNHNS and CDR2 SASEGT. The CDR3 is made up of 13 amino acids. V lost 9 bases to trimming and J lost 0 bases, with 9 bases between them. The CDR3 here is CARHRDSNQPQHF. As DNA, the CDR3 is TGTGCCAGGCACAGGGATAGCAATCAGCCCCAGCATTTT.

About this clonotype: This may be a read error: a much more frequent sequence differs by one nucleotide. This chain connects TRBV10-3 to TRBJ1-2; D perhaps matches TRBD1 (5 bases). The CDR3 contains 15 residues. The germline CDR1 and CDR2 sequences are ENHRY and SYGVKD. CDR3: CAVSESAGQGYGYTF. The CDR3 DNA is TGTGCCGTCAGTGAGTCGGCAGGGCAAGGCTATGGCTACACCTTC.

The chain combines TRBV5-1 with TRBJ2-7; 9 bases agree with TRBD1. The ends lost 1 base at V and 5 bases at J; junction bases unmatched: 7. CDR1 and CDR2 from the germline V gene are SGHRS and YFSETQ. This CDR3 spans 15 amino acids. In DNA form, the CDR3 reads TGCGCCAGCAGCTTGCCCTCTGGACAGGGGAACGAGCAGTACTTC. Translated: CASSLPSGQGNEQYF.

This clonotype came up a few times. The chain has TRBV2 and TRBJ2-7, with a possible D match to TRBD2 (6 bases). The germline CDR1 and CDR2 sequences are SNHLY and FYNNEI. The CDR3 loop spans 14 amino acids. With 4 bases removed from V and 4 bases from J, the gap between germline ends came to 14 bases. DNA of the CDR3: TGTGCCAGCAGTGGTGTATCGCGGGGTTACGAGCAGTACTTC. Its translation: CASSGVSRGYEQYF.

J is TRBJ1-2 and V is TRBV2; D possibly corresponds to TRBD1 (5 bases). The CDR3 is made up of 13 amino acids. Looked up from germline, CDR1 is SNHLY and CDR2 is FYNNEI. V dropped 5 bases and J dropped 4 bases, with 11 bases sitting between them. Written as DNA, the CDR3 is TGTGCCAGCAGTTCAAGGGGTATCTATGGCTACACCTTC. Protein: CASSSRGIYGYTF.

The chain carries TRBV7-9 and TRBJ2-7; TRBD2 agrees at 7 bases. Germline values: CDR1 SEHNR, CDR2 FQNEAQ (reference sequence). The J segment lost 6 bases and the V segment lost 5 bases, leaving 19 bases of the junction unmatched. The CDR3 has 17 amino acids. The CDR3 nucleotides read TGTGCCAGCAGCGCCCAGCCCACTAGCGCCCCTACCGTCGAGCAGTACTTC. Amino acid sequence: CASSAQPTSAPTVEQYF. The variable domain in full, completed from reference TRBV7-9 and TRBJ2-7, reads DTGVSQNPRHKITKRGQNVTFRCDPISEHNRLYWYRQTLGQGPEFLTYFQNEAQLEKSRLLSDRFSAERPKGSFSTLEIQRTEQGDSAMYLCASSAQPTSAPTVEQYFGPGTRLTVT.

The chain recombines TRBV2 with TRBJ1-1, with 7 bases fitting TRBD1. The CDR3 is made up of 19 amino acids. The trim removed 8 bases at V and 0 bases at J, leaving 21 bases unmatched. CDR1 SNHLY and CDR2 FYNNEI come from the germline V gene. The CDR3 protein is CASGTDDGTVEGMNTEAFF. The CDR3, as DNA: TGTGCCAGCGGGACCGATGACGGGACAGTAGAAGGGATGAACACTGAAGCTTTCTTT.

This clonotype came up many times. At one boundary the junction diverges from the germline segment, which might be a read error. The chain joins TRBV7-2 to TRBJ1-4; 8 bases map to TRBD1. Germline CDR1 and CDR2: SGHTA and FQGNSA. The CDR3 is made up of 15 amino acids. The DNA of the CDR3 is TGTGCCAGCAGCCCCAATACCGAAGCACCGGGACAGGTTATTTTT. Translated: CASSPNTEAPGQVIF. The whole variable domain, remainder taken from reference TRBV7-2 and TRBJ1-4, is GAGVSQSPSNKVTEKGKDVELRCDPISGHTALYWYRQSLGQGLEFLIYFQGNSAPDKSGLPSDRFSAERTGGSVSTLTIQRTQQEDSAVYLCASSPNTEAPGQVIFGSGTQLSVL.

This clonotype was recorded at least ten times. The chain joins TRBV19 to TRBJ1-4; a weak D match, TRBD1 (5 bases). V lost 3 bases and J 7 bases, leaving 9 bases between the germline ends. Germline-derived CDR1 and CDR2 are LNHDA and SQIVND (reference sequence). The length of the CDR3 is 13 residues. The CDR3 spells CASSMQGGEKLFF. As DNA, the CDR3 is TGTGCCAGTAGTATGCAGGGAGGTGAAAAACTGTTTTTT.

The sample holds many counts of this clonotype. The chain is built from TRBV25-1 and TRBJ1-1, with D tentatively TRBD1 (6 bases). Trimming pared 3 bases from V and 0 bases from J, leaving 11 bases between. In germline, CDR1 is MGHDK, CDR2 SYGVNS. This CDR3 contains 15 residues. The CDR3 loop reads CASSDRRGMNTEAFF. DNA of the CDR3: TGTGCCAGCAGTGATCGGAGGGGGATGAACACTGAAGCTTTCTTT. Looking up the rest from reference TRBV25-1 and TRBJ1-1 gives the full variable domain: EADIYQTPRYLVIGTGKKITLECSQTMGHDKMYWYQQDPGMELHLIHYSYGVNSTEKGDLSSESTVSRIRTEHFPLTLESARPSHTSQYLCASSDRRGMNTEAFFGQGTRLTVV.

This clonotype showed up many times. The V and J genes are TRBV7-9 and TRBJ2-7; D might be TRBD1 (6 bases). The CDR3 consists of 14 residues. The ends were cut back, 3 bases at V and 2 bases at J, with 11 bases in the middle. In germline, CDR1 is SEHNR, CDR2 FQNEAQ (reference sequence). The CDR3, as DNA: TGTGCCAGCAGCTTGGGGGCCGTTACCTACGAGCAGTACTTC. This sequence encodes CASSLGAVTYEQYF.

J is TRBJ1-1 and V is TRBV10-3; a weak D match, TRBD1 (6 bases). V dropped 5 bases and J dropped 1 base, with 11 bases sitting between them. The length of the CDR3 is 14 residues. Germline V CDR1 and CDR2: ENHRY, SYGVKD. The chain's CDR3 is CAISLPGQNTEAFF. CDR3 bases: TGTGCCATCAGTTTACCGGGACAGAACACTGAAGCTTTCTTT.

The CDR3 is CASTAGGTGANVLTF. The CDR3 nucleotides read TGTGCCAGCACCGCGGGGGGGACTGGGGCCAACGTCCTGACTTTC. The chain recombines TRBV2 with TRBJ2-6, with TRBD2 matching 9 bases. Germline CDR1 reads SNHLY; CDR2 reads FYNNEI. J was trimmed by 2 bases and V by 7 bases; bases with no gene match: 3. The CDR3 extends over 15 amino acids.

The table lists this clonotype with many counts. V gene TRBV12-3 or TRBV12-4 combines with J gene TRBJ1-5, with no clear D. The CDR3 covers 11 residues. V was pared by 5 bases and J by 10 bases, with 9 bases between. The CDR3 reads CASSAQGPQHF. The CDR3 coding sequence is TGTGCCAGCAGTGCACAAGGTCCCCAGCATTTT.

This sequence joins TRBV9 and TRBJ1-6, with D possibly being TRBD1 (5 bases). In germline, CDR1 is SGDLS, CDR2 YYNGEE. Trimming stripped 0 bases from V and 7 bases from J, with 14 bases between. This CDR3 contains 16 residues. The CDR3 coding sequence is TGTGCCAGCAGCGTAGCTGGGGCAGGGTGGAATTCACCCCTCCACTTT. It encodes CASSVAGAGWNSPLHF.

V is TRBV2 and J is TRBJ2-7, with D perhaps matching TRBD1 (6 bases). Deletions cut 6 bases from V and 0 bases from J, with 18 bases between. The CDR3 runs to 16 residues. Germline V CDR1 and CDR2: SNHLY, FYNNEI. The CDR3 loop reads CASSFVTGSFSYEQYF. In nucleotides, the CDR3 is TGTGCCAGCAGCTTCGTAACAGGGTCCTTCTCCTACGAGCAGTACTTC.

This clonotype was observed a handful of times. J is TRBJ1-2 and V is TRBV13; unclear D gene. Germline V gives CDR1 PRHDT, CDR2 FYEKMQ (reference sequence). The CDR3 spans 16 residues. V lost 0 bases and J 7 bases, leaving 18 bases between the germline ends. Written as DNA, the CDR3 is TGTGCCAGCAGCTTAGGGGGTCTCCCGGGCACGGTTGGCTACACCTTC. It specifies CASSLGGLPGTVGYTF.

This clonotype was recorded at least ten times. This CDR3 is CASSPDRAAGNTIYF. CDR3 nucleotide sequence: TGTGCCAGCAGCCCTGACAGGGCCGCAGGAAACACCATATATTTT. This sequence joins TRBV7-9 and TRBJ1-3; 7 positions match TRBD1. Germline V gives CDR1 SEHNR, CDR2 FQNEAQ (reference sequence). The ends lost 5 bases at V and 4 bases at J; junction bases unmatched: 8. The CDR3 is 15 residues long. Full variable domain (missing parts from reference TRBV7-9 and TRBJ1-3): DTGVSQNPRHKITKRGQNVTFRCDPISEHNRLYWYRQTLGQGPEFLTYFQNEAQLEKSRLLSDRFSAERPKGSFSTLEIQRTEQGDSAMYLCASSPDRAAGNTIYFGEGSWLTVV.

This clonotype has a single count. An end of the junction does not agree with germline; a read error may underlie this. The chain joins TRBV7-8 to TRBJ2-2, with TRBD2 identical over 9 bases. The CDR3 is made up of 17 amino acids. Germline V gene lookup returns CDR1 SGHVS and CDR2 FQNEAQ. Here the CDR3 reads CASNPLTSGANTGELLF. Here the CDR3 DNA reads TGTGCCAGCAACCCCTTGACTAGCGGTGCGAACACCGGGGAGCTGCTTTTT. Using reference TRBV7-8 and TRBJ2-2 for the parts outside the CDR3, the full variable domain is GAGVSQSPRYKVAKRGQDVALRCDPISGHVSLFWYQQALGQGPEFLTYFQNEAQLDKSGLPSDRFFAERPEGSVSTLKIQRTQQEDSAVYLCASNPLTSGANTGELLFGEGSRLTVL.